The clone carrying this TCR beta chain was found a few times. The antigen is not known. This sample stems from a study of regulatory T cells in long-lasting Graves disease. Whole-study findings and limits: Preferential use of TRBV28, TRBJ1-2 and TRBJ2-5 was seen in persistent disease. The study found persistent patients shared more public clonotypes (over 2,500) than new patients (approximately 970). Persistent Graves' cases showed lower TCR diversity than newly diagnosed cases.

iRepertoire HTBI primers and Arm-PCR of CDR3 regions built TCR beta libraries. In the authors' methods: Samples collectively showed 62 TRBV and approximately 15 TRBJ segments. MiXCR was run by TCRdb on the multiplex PCR reads, yielding one entry per CDR3 protein. TCRdb, not the authors, supplied the V and J calls. Of roughly 360,000 distinct CDR3 sequences in the sample, approximately 25% were seen once. The time point is: persistent/refractory GD, antithyroid drugs over 5 years with positive TRAb. RNA from PBMCs was the source of the TCR library. Germline CDR1 is SGHRS and CDR2 is YFSETQ. The CDR3 totals 15 residues. The V gene lost 5 bases and the J gene lost 0 bases, with 11 bases spanning the gap.

This chain connects TRBV5-1 to TRBJ2-2; D not certain. Sequenced here: peripheral blood mononuclear cells (PBMCs), sampled when the disease was refractory, from a patient treated with antithyroid drugs. The TCR was taken from a woman aged 40 to 55 with Graves disease. CDR3 amino acids: CASSPDSPNTGELFF. The CDR3 DNA sequence: TGCGCCAGCAGTCCTGACTCGCCGAACACCGGGGAGCTGTTTTTT.